This passage covers 9 T cell receptor beta chains from one sample sequenced in a study of cytomegalovirus exposure and HLA in healthy donors. The study ran its PCR with 60 Vbeta and 13 Jbeta primers. The table came from immunoSEQ multiplex PCR; TCRdb's copy has only in-frame clones and leaves some out. The table has around 130,000 clones, more than 65% seen once. Sequencing was done on a sample of PBMCs. Receptors were obtained from a woman aged 18-29 years in good health and CMV-seropositive.

The chain uses TRBV11-3 and TRBJ2-1, with 9 bases that match TRBD2. The V gene's germline CDR1 is SGHNT and CDR2 YENEEA. Trimming took 4 bases from V and 8 from J; bases not matched to a gene: 9. The CDR3 runs to 15 residues. CDR3 sequence (DNA): TGTGCCAGCAGCTCCCGGCGGGGGGGCAGCGATGAGCAGTTCTTC. This sequence encodes CASSSRRGGSDEQFF.

The chain has TRBV5-4 and TRBJ2-3; 9 bases are shared with TRBD2. The CDR3 is 14 amino acids. V lost 7 bases to trimming and J lost 4 bases; unmatched junction nucleotides: 7. Per the germline V gene, CDR1 is SGHNT and CDR2 is YYREEE (reference sequence). The DNA for the CDR3 is TGTGCCAGCTCCCCCAGACTAGCGGCAGATACGCAGTATTTT. As protein: CASSPRLAADTQYF. The full variable domain, completed using reference TRBV5-4 and TRBJ2-3, is ETGVTQSPTHLIKTRGQQVTLRCSSQSGHNTVSWYQQALGQGPQFIFQYYREEENGRGNFPPRFSGLQFPNYSSELNVNALELDDSALYLCASSPRLAADTQYFGPGTRLTVL.

The chain carries TRBV6-1 and TRBJ2-7, with 7 bases matching TRBD1. Germline CDR1 reads MNHNS; CDR2 reads SASEGT. The junction had 2 bases not matched to a gene; V was cut back by 2 bases and J by 4 bases. CDR3 size: 13 residues. The CDR3 protein is CASSEWDSYEQYF. The CDR3 DNA is TGTGCCAGCAGTGAATGGGACAGTTACGAGCAGTACTTC.

This clone was picked up one time. The V and J genes are TRBV11-1 and TRBJ2-1, with 8 bases matching TRBD2. This CDR3 has 15 amino acids. Trimming cost V 5 bases and J 0 bases; bases outside gene matches: 3. CDR1 and CDR2 (germline): SGHAT, FQDESV (reference sequence). CDR3 region: CASSRGGLSYNEQFF. CDR3 nucleotide sequence: TGTGCCAGCAGCCGCGGGGGGCTCTCCTACAATGAGCAGTTCTTC. The full variable domain, with the rest looked up from reference TRBV11-1 and TRBJ2-1, is EAEVAQSPRYKITEKSQAVAFWCDPISGHATLYWYRQILGQGPELLVQFQDESVVDDSQLPKDRFSAERLKGVDSTLKIQPAELGDSAMYLCASSRGGLSYNEQFFGPGTRLTVL.

The chain employs TRBV5-1 and TRBJ2-1, with 7 bases that match TRBD1. The germline CDR1 and CDR2 sequences are SGHRS and YFSETQ. The CDR3 has 18 residues. V lost 0 bases to trimming and J lost 4 bases; unmatched junction nucleotides: 13. CDR3 DNA: TGCGCCAGCAGCTTGGGGGAAATGTGGACAGGCCCTTACAATGAGCAGTTCTTC. It encodes CASSLGEMWTGPYNEQFF.

On this clone: A read error may produce the germline difference seen at one junction end. The DNA of the CDR3 is TGTGCTAGCAGCTTAGCATCAGGGTACGGAAACACCATATATTTT. It codes for CASSLASGYGNTIYF. The chain recombines TRBV7-7 with TRBJ1-3; D perhaps matches TRBD1 (5 bases). CDR1 SSHAT and CDR2 FNYEAQ come from the germline V gene (reference sequence). The CDR3 extends over 15 amino acids.

The gene calls are TRBV11-2 and TRBJ2-3, with D perhaps matching TRBD2 (7 bases). The CDR3 is 15 amino acids. Germline V gene data show CDR1 as SGHAT and CDR2 as FQNNGV. With 2 bases removed from V and 7 bases from J, the gap between germline ends came to 16 bases. CDR3 protein: CASSLRGAGLYTQYF. CDR3 nucleotides: TGTGCCAGCAGCTTACGGGGGGCGGGTCTTTATACGCAGTATTTT. Based on the CDR3 plus reference TRBV11-2 and TRBJ2-3, the full variable domain is EAGVAQSPRYKIIEKRQSVAFWCNPISGHATLYWYQQILGQGPKLLIQFQNNGVVDDSQLPKDRFSAERLKGVDSTLKIQPAKLEDSAVYLCASSLRGAGLYTQYFGPGTRLTVL.

The table lists this clone with a count of one. The genes are TRBV6-1 and TRBJ2-7, with a tentative D call TRBD2 (6 bases). CDR3 size: 14 residues. Per the germline V gene, CDR1 is MNHNS and CDR2 is SASEGT. Trimming took off 5 bases at V and 2 bases at J, with 13 bases between the two ends. Here the CDR3 reads CASSPGLFPYEQYF. In DNA form, the CDR3 reads TGTGCCAGCAGTCCGGGACTCTTCCCCTACGAGCAGTACTTC.

The chain couples TRBV7-3 to TRBJ2-3; 9 bases map to TRBD1. Germline CDR1 SGHTA, CDR2 FQGTGA. Losses at the gene ends were 2 bases for V and 3 bases for J; bases not matched to a gene: 12. The CDR3 is made up of 18 amino acids. The CDR3 sequence: CASSLVPPGTGRTDTQYF. The CDR3 nucleotides read TGTGCCAGCAGCTTAGTTCCCCCCGGGACAGGGAGGACAGATACGCAGTATTTT.